The text below deals with one T cell receptor (beta chain). Its antigen is still unknown. The entry originates in a study of response to subunit inactivated influenza vaccine. Overall study findings and caveats: Every seasonal influenza vaccination brings in few new T cells, the authors suggested.

Each CDR3 protein is one row after TCRdb ran MiXCR on the RT-PCR reads. The top ten clones hold around 1.8% of a sample with 450,000 to 550,000 distinct CDR3 sequences, 25% of them seen once. Germline V gene sequence: CDR1 ENHRY, CDR2 SYGVKD. The CDR3 length is 13 residues. The gene calls are TRBV10-3 and TRBJ2-2; no definite D call. The sample in question was CD4+ T cells sorted from PBMCs, obtained more than 4 days after vaccination. The origin of this receptor is a man in his fifties who received an inactivated influenza vaccine. The CDR3 loop is CAARASNTGELFF. CDR3 DNA: TGTGCAGCCCGGGCGTCGAACACCGGGGAGCTGTTTTTT.